A selection of T cell receptor beta chains follows, all from one sample in a study of shared clonotypes between healthy human individuals. The method was immunoSEQ multiplex PCR; TCRdb's version includes in-frame clones alone and lacks a portion of them. Found here are roughly 1,100,000 clones, about 75% of them singletons; the top ten hold approximately 1.5%. Sequencing was carried out using memory CD4+ T cells sorted from blood. These receptors came from a man aged 18 to 29 in good health. Both conserved end residues are part of each CDR3. A D gene is named only where the DNA matches it firmly. Rows may omit the clone size; those that give it use once, few, many or a size class.

j_call d_call v_call clone_size cdr3_aa cdr3_nt
TRBJ1-1 - TRBV29-1 - CSVAVTPGTEAFF TGCAGCGTTGCGGTGACCCCAGGCACTGAAGCTTTCTTT
TRBJ1-4 - TRBV7-2 - CASSFGQTTNEKLFF TGTGCCAGCAGCTTCGGACAGACAACTAATGAAAAACTGTTTTTT
TRBJ2-7 TRBD1 TRBV13 once CASSWTGGPSYEQYF TGTGCCAGCAGCTGGACAGGGGGCCCCTCCTACGAGCAGTACTTC
TRBJ2-7 TRBD2 TRBV11-2 few CASSPRRTSGILSYEQYF TGTGCCAGCAGCCCGAGGCGGACTAGCGGGATTCTCTCCTACGAGCAGTACTTC
TRBJ2-4 - TRBV12-5 - CASKTDLNIQYF TGTGCTAGTAAGACGGACTTAAACATTCAGTACTTC
TRBJ2-5 TRBD2 TRBV9 - CASSVATSGGHQETQYF TGTGCCAGCAGCGTAGCTACAAGCGGGGGACACCAAGAGACCCAGTACTTC
TRBJ2-3 - TRBV7-9 - CASLATSTQYF TGTGCCAGCCTAGCCACAAGTACGCAGTATTTT
TRBJ1-2 TRBD1 TRBV30 - CAWGGQTHYGYTF TGTGCCTGGGGGGGACAGACGCATTATGGCTACACCTTC
TRBJ2-7 TRBD1 TRBV20-1 - CSARDSYEQYF TGCAGTGCTCGGGACAGCTACGAGCAGTACTTC
TRBJ1-1 - TRBV7-9 - CASSPGGPNTEAFF TGTGCCAGCAGCCCCGGGGGCCCGAACACTGAAGCTTTCTTT
TRBJ1-5 - TRBV7-6 once CASSPGFSQPQHF TGTGCCAGCAGCCCAGGATTCTCACAGCCCCAGCATTTT